The present TCR beta chain was sequenced within a study of shared clonotypes between healthy human individuals. As to this clone: Its target is not known.

Findings of the study overall: Memory subsets had estimated richness that was generally smaller than that of naive subsets. Blood alone was sampled, and tissue repertoires likely differ.

The naive CD8 subset, CD45RO-negative cells positively selected for CCR7, excluded terminally differentiated effector memory CD45RA+ cells. Only Caucasian adults living in Nashville, Tennessee served as donors. V lost 4 bases and J lost 1; bases outside the gene matches: 9. Germline V gene lookup returns CDR1 SGHRS and CDR2 YFSETQ. The CDR3 totals 16 residues. The authors loaded 200 ng DNA, 30,000 to 35,000 T cell genomes, into sorted-subset replicate PCRs. The table came from immunoSEQ multiplex PCR; TCRdb's copy has only in-frame clones and leaves some out. The repertoire has hundreds of thousands of clones, approximately 96% of them found once; the top ten carry 0.11%.

The specimen was naive CD8+ T cells sorted from blood. The rearrangement links TRBV5-1 to TRBJ2-3; 7 nucleotides agree with TRBD1. The TCR was taken from a woman aged 25 to 39 in good health. CDR3 sequence reads: CASSLEWDSRTDTQYF. The CDR3 region has the DNA TGCGCCAGCAGCCTGGAATGGGACAGCCGCACAGATACGCAGTATTTT.